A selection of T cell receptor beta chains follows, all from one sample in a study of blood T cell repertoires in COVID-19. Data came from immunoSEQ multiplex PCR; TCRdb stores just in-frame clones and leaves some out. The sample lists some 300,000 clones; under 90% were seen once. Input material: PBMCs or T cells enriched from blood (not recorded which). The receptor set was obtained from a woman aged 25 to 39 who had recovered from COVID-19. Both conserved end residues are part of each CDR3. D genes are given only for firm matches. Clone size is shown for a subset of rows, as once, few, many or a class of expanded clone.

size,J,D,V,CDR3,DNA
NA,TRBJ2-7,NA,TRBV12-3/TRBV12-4,CASSPDQGYEQYF,TGTGCCAGCAGCCCGGACCAGGGCTACGAGCAGTACTTC
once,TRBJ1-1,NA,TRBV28,CASILRGRGPEAFF,TGTGCCAGCATCCTTCGGGGGAGGGGCCCTGAAGCTTTCTTT
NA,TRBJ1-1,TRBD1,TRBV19,CASSIDQWTGTDTEAFF,TGTGCCAGTAGTATAGACCAATGGACAGGGACCGACACTGAAGCTTTCTTT
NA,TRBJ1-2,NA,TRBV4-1,CASSQDRGPYGYTF,TGCGCCAGCAGCCAAGATCGCGGTCCGTATGGCTACACCTTC
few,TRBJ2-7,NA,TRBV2,CASNRQNNYEQYF,TGTGCCAGCAATCGACAGAATAATTACGAGCAGTACTTC
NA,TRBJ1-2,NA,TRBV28,CASSHPPGAGDYGYTF,TGTGCCAGCAGTCACCCCCCAGGGGCAGGGGACTATGGCTACACCTTC
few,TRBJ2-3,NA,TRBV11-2,CASSFGSSGSTDTQYF,TGTGCCAGCAGCTTCGGGAGTAGCGGTAGCACAGATACGCAGTATTTT
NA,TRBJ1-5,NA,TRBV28,CASSQSHQPQHF,TGTGCCAGCAGCCAAAGCCATCAGCCCCAGCATTTT
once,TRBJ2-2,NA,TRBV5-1,CASSTPDKRVANTGELFF,TGCGCCAGCAGCACACCCGACAAGCGGGTTGCGAACACCGGGGAGCTGTTTTTT
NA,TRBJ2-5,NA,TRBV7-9,CASSSPDSQETQYF,TGTGCCAGCAGCTCCCCGGACAGCCAAGAGACCCAGTACTTC
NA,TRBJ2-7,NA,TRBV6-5,CASTGGGWNYEQYF,TGTGCCAGCACCGGTGGGGGGTGGAACTACGAGCAGTACTTC
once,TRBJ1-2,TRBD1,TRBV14,CASSYFGTAPRLTF,TGTGCCAGCAGCTATTTCGGGACAGCCCCACGACTCACCTTC
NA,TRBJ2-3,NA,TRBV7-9,CASSLEGGYSTDTQYF,TGTGCCAGCAGCTTAGAGGGCGGGTATAGCACAGATACGCAGTATTTT
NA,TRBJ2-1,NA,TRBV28,CASSPISRDRRRNEQFF,TGTGCCAGCAGTCCTATTTCCCGTGACAGACGTCGCAATGAGCAGTTCTTC
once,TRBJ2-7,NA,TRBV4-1,CASSQATSNYEQYF,TGCGCCAGCAGCCAAGCCACTAGTAACTACGAGCAGTACTTC
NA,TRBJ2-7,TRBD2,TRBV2,CASRTSGRHEQYF,TGTGCCAGCAGGACTAGCGGGAGACACGAGCAGTACTTC
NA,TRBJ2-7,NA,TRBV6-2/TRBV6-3,CASSYRIALTYEQYF,TGTGCCAGCAGTTACAGAATAGCGTTAACCTACGAGCAGTACTTC
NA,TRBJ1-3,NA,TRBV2,CASRARTVGRRNTIYF,TGTGCCAGCAGGGCCAGGACAGTTGGACGACGGAACACCATATATTTT
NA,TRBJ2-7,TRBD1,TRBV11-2,CASSPGQTYEQYF,TGTGCCAGCAGCCCGGGACAGACCTACGAGCAGTACTTC
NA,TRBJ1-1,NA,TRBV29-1,CSVSVGVGTEAFF,TGCAGCGTTTCAGTAGGGGTGGGCACTGAAGCTTTCTTT
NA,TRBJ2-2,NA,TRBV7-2,CASSLGQIGELFF,TGTGCCAGCAGCTTAGGGCAGATCGGGGAGCTGTTTTTT
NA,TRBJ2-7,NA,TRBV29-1,CSAVGVPYEQYF,TGCAGCGCCGTCGGGGTCCCCTACGAGCAGTACTTC
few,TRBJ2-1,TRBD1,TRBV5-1,CASSYLGQGVSGNEQFF,TGCGCCAGCAGCTACCTAGGACAGGGGGTATCGGGCAATGAGCAGTTCTTC
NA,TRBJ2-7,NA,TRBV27,CASSPQGRAYEQYF,TGTGCCAGCAGTCCCCAGGGTAGAGCCTACGAGCAGTACTTC
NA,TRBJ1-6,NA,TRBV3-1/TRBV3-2,CASSSGGYNSPLHF,TGTGCCAGCAGCTCCGGGGGGTATAATTCACCCCTCCACTTT
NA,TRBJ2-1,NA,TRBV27,CASTGDRQAYNEQFF,TGTGCCAGCACGGGGGACAGACAAGCCTACAATGAGCAGTTCTTC
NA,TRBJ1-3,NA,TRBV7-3,CASSATGAGNTIYF,TGTGCCAGCAGCGCGACAGGAGCTGGAAACACCATATATTTT
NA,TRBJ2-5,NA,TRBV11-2,CASSSRRYQETQYF,TGTGCCAGCAGCTCGAGGCGGTACCAAGAGACCCAGTACTTC
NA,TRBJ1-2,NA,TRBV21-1,CASFTRGPNRGINYGYTF,TGTGCCAGCTTTACCCGGGGACCGAACAGGGGGATTAACTATGGCTACACCTTC
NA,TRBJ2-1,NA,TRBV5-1,CASSPEGRGNNEQFF,TGCGCCAGCAGCCCCGAGGGGCGGGGTAACAATGAGCAGTTCTTC
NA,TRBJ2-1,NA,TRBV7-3,CASSLSQGNEQFF,TGTGCCAGCAGCTTAAGTCAGGGGAATGAGCAGTTCTTC
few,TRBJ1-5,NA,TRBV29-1,CSVSGDGQPQHF,TGCAGCGTTTCAGGGGACGGACAGCCCCAGCATTTT
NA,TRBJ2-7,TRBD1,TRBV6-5,CASSLGQVALQYF,TGTGCCAGCAGCCTTGGACAGGTGGCCCTGCAGTACTTC
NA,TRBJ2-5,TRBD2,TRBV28,CASSRPLAGGPVETQYF,TGTGCCAGCAGCCGCCCCCTAGCGGGAGGGCCGGTTGAGACCCAGTACTTC
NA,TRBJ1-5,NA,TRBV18,CASSPPAGTAGQPQHF,TGTGCCAGCTCACCACCAGCGGGGACCGCAGGTCAGCCCCAGCATTTT
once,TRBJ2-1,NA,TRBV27,CASSLGRRNEQFF,TGTGCCAGCAGTTTGGGGAGGCGCAATGAGCAGTTCTTC
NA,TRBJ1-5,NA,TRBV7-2,CASSPRPGGDQPQHF,TGTGCCAGCAGTCCTCGCCCGGGGGGGGATCAGCCCCAGCATTTT
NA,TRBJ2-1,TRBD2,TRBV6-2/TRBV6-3,CASSGGSGRNYNEQFF,TGTGCCAGCAGTGGGGGTAGCGGGAGAAACTACAATGAGCAGTTCTTC
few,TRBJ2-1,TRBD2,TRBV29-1,CSGKGLAGPNEQFF,TGCAGCGGCAAAGGGCTAGCGGGGCCCAATGAGCAGTTCTTC
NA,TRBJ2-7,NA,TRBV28,CASSSRTYEQYF,TGTGCCAGCAGTTCCAGAACCTACGAGCAGTACTTC
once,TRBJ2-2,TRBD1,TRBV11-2,CASSLVSGQGLWNTGELFF,TGTGCCAGCAGCTTAGTCTCGGGACAGGGACTCTGGAATACCGGGGAGCTGTTTTTT
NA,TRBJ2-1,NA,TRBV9,CASSERPNEQFF,TGTGCCAGCAGCGAGCGACCTAATGAGCAGTTCTTC
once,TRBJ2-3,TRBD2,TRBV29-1,CSVALAGVEDTQYF,TGCAGCGTTGCCCTAGCGGGAGTCGAAGATACGCAGTATTTT
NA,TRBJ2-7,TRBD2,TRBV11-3,CASSQERELAYEQYF,TGTGCCAGCAGCCAAGAGCGGGAATTGGCGTACGAGCAGTACTTC
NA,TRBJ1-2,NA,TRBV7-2,CASSLGSGNNYGYTF,TGTGCCAGCAGCTTAGGGAGCGGGAATAACTATGGCTACACCTTC
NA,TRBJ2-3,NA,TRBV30,CAWSFRLADTQYF,TGTGCCTGGAGTTTCAGACTAGCAGATACGCAGTATTTT
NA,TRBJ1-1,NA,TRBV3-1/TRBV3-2,CASSQDDSTEAFF,TGTGCCAGCAGCCAGGATGACAGTACTGAAGCTTTCTTT
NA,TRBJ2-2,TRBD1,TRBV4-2,CASSQDRTGVQSGELFF,TGTGCCAGCAGCCAAGATAGGACAGGAGTACAATCCGGGGAGCTGTTTTTT
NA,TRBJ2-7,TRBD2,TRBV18,CASSPAGTSGNYEQYF,TGTGCCAGCTCACCGGCCGGGACTAGCGGGAATTACGAGCAGTACTTC
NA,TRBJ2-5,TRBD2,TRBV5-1,CASSLASSGVQETQYF,TGCGCCAGCAGCTTGGCGTCTAGCGGAGTCCAAGAGACCCAGTACTTC
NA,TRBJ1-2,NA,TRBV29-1,CSVEGQGDGYGYTF,TGCAGCGTTGAAGGTCAAGGGGATGGCTATGGCTACACCTTC
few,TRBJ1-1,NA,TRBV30,CAWMAVFNTEAFF,TGTGCCTGGATGGCTGTCTTCAACACTGAAGCTTTCTTT
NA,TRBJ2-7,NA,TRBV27,CASMPWMASLYEQYF,TGTGCCAGCATGCCCTGGATGGCTAGCCTCTACGAGCAGTACTTC
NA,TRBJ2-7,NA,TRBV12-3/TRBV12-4,CASTATRYEQYF,TGTGCCAGCACCGCGACACGCTACGAGCAGTACTTC
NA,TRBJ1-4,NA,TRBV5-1,CASSFIGGEKLFF,TGCGCCAGCAGCTTTATCGGGGGTGAAAAACTGTTTTTT